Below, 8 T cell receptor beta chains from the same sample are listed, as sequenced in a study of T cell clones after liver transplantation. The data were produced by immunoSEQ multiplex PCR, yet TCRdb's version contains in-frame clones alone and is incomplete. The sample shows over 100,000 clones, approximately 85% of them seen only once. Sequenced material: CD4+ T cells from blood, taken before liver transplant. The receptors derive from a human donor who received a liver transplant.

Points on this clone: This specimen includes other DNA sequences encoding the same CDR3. In DNA, the CDR3 is TGTGCCAGTAGTGAACAGGGGCAATCTGGAAACACCATATATTTT. Protein product: CASSEQGQSGNTIYF. The J gene is TRBJ1-3, the V gene TRBV19, with 7 nucleotides matching TRBD1. This CDR3 spans 15 amino acids. V gave up 5 bases and J gave up 1 base; unmatched junction bases: 5. Germline CDR1 LNHDA, CDR2 SQIVND (reference sequence).

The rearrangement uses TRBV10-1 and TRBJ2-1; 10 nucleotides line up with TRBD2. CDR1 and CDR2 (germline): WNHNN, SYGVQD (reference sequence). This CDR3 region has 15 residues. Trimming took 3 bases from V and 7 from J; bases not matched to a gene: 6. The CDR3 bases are TGCGCCAGCAGTGATCGGGCTAGCGGGAGAAATGAGCAGTTCTTC. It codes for CASSDRASGRNEQFF.

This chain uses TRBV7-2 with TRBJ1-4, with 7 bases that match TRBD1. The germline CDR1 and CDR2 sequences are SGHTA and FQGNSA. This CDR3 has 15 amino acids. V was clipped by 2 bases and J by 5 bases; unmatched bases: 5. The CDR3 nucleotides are TGTGCCAGCAGCTTACTGGGACAGAGGAATGAAAAACTGTTTTTT. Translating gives CASSLLGQRNEKLFF. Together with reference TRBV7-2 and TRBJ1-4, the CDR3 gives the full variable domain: GAGVSQSPSNKVTEKGKDVELRCDPISGHTALYWYRQSLGQGLEFLIYFQGNSAPDKSGLPSDRFSAERTGGSVSTLTIQRTQQEDSAVYLCASSLLGQRNEKLFFGSGTQLSVL.

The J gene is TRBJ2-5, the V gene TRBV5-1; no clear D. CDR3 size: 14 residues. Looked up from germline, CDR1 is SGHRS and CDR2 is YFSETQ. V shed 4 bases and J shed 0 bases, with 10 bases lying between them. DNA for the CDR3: TGCGCCAGCAGCAACCGGCCAAACCAAGAGACCCAGTACTTC. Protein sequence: CASSNRPNQETQYF.

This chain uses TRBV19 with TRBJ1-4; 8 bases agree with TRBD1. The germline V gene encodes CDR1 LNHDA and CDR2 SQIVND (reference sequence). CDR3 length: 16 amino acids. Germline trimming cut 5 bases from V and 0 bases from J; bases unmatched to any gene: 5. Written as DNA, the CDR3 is TGTGCCAGTAGTGAACGACAGGGGACAACTAATGAAAAACTGTTTTTT. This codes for CASSERQGTTNEKLFF.

The CDR3 DNA sequence: TGTGCCAGCTCACGACAGGTCCAAGAGACCCAGTACTTC. Translating gives CASSRQVQETQYF. The V call is TRBV18, the J call TRBJ2-5; maybe TRBD1 (6 bases). This CDR3 is 13 amino acids long. Germline V gene data show CDR1 as KGHSH and CDR2 as LQKENI. Trimming cost V 4 bases and J 1 base, with 7 bases left between them.

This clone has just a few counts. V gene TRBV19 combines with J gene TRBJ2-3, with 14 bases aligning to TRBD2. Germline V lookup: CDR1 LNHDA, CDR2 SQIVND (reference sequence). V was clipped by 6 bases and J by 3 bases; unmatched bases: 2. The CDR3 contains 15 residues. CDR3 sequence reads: CASSGTSGRTDTQYF. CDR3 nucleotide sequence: TGTGCCAGTAGCGGGACTAGCGGGAGAACAGATACGCAGTATTTT.

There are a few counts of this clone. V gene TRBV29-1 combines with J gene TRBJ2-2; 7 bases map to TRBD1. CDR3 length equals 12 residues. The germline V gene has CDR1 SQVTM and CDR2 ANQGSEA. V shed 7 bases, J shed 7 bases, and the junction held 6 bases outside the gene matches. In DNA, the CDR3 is TGCAGCGGTAACAGGGGACGCGGGGAGCTGTTTTTT. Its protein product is CSGNRGRGELFF.